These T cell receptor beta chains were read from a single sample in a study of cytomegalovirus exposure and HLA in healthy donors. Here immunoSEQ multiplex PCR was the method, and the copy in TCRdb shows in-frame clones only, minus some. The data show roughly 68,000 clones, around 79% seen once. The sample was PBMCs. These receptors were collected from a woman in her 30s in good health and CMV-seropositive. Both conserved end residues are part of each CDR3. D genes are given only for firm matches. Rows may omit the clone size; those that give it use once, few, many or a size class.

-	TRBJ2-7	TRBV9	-	CASSVSPSPTEQYF	TGTGCCAGCAGCGTAAGTCCTAGCCCGACCGAGCAGTACTTC
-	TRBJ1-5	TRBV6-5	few	CASSSDRNQPQHF	TGTGCCAGCAGTTCCGACAGGAATCAGCCCCAGCATTTT
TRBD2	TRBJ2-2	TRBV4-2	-	CASSRDYPPTGELFF	TGTGCCAGCAGCCGGGACTACCCACCCACCGGGGAGCTGTTTTTT
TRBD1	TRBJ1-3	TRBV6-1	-	CASTTGIGNTIYF	TGTGCCAGCACGACAGGGATCGGAAACACCATATATTTT
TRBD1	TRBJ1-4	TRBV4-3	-	CASSQGTGVGEKLFF	TGCGCCAGCAGCCAAGGGACAGGGGTAGGGGAAAAACTGTTTTTT
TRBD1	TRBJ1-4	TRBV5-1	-	CASSLQGAGEKLFF	TGCGCCAGCAGCTTACAGGGGGCGGGGGAAAAACTGTTTTTT
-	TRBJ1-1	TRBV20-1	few	CSVGMNTEAFF	TGCAGTGTGGGCATGAACACTGAAGCTTTCTTT
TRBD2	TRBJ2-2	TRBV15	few	CATSTQGWGTSGSHSSGELFF	TGTGCCACCAGCACCCAAGGGTGGGGGACTAGCGGGAGCCACTCATCCGGGGAGCTGTTTTTT
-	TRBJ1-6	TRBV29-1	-	CSVLAGDNSPLHF	TGCAGCGTATTAGCCGGAGATAATTCACCCCTCCACTTT
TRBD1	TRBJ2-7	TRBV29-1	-	CSATDRENF	TGCAGCGCTACCGACAGGGAGAACTTC
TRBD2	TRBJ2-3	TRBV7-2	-	CASSPLGLAGTDTQYF	TGTGCCAGCAGCCCCCTTGGACTAGCGGGGACAGATACGCAGTATTTT
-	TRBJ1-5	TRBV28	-	CASSPASGGLQPQHF	TGTGCCAGCAGTCCGGCCTCGGGGGGGCTTCAGCCCCAGCATTTT
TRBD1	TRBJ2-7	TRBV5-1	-	CASSLGQGAVRDEQYF	TGCGCCAGCAGCTTGGGACAGGGGGCTGTAAGGGACGAGCAGTACTTC
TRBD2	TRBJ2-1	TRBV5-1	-	CASGTPTSGYNEQFF	TGCGCCAGCGGGACCCCGACTAGCGGGTACAATGAGCAGTTCTTC
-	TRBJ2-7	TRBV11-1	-	CASTRLEGVYEQYF	TGTGCCAGCACCCGACTAGAAGGGGTATACGAGCAGTACTTC
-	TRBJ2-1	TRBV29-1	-	CSVETDTGQQFF	TGCAGCGTTGAAACGGACACGGGCCAGCAGTTCTTC